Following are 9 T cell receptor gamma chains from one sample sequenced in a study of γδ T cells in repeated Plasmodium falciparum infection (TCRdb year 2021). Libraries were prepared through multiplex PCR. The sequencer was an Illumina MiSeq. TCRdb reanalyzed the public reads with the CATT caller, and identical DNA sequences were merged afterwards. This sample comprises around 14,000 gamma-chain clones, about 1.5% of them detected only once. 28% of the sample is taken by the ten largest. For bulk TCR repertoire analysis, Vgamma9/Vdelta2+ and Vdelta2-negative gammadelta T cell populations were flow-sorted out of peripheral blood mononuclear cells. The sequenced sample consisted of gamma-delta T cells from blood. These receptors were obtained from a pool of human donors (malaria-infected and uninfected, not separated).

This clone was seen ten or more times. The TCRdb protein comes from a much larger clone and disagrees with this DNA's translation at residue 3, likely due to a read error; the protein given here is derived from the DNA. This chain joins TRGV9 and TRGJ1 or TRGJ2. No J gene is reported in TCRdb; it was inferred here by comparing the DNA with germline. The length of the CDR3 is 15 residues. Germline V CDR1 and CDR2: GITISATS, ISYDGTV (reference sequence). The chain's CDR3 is CASWEPALNYYKKLF. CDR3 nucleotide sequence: TGTGCCTCGTGGGAGCCCGCCTTGAATTATTATAAGAAACTCTTT.

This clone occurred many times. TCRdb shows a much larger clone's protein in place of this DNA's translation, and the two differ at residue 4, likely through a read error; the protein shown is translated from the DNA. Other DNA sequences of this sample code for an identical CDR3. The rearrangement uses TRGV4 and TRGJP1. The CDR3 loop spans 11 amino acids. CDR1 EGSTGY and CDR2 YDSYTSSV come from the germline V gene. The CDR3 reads CATRDGWFKIF. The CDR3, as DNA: TGTGCCACCAGGGACGGTTGGTTCAAGATATTT.

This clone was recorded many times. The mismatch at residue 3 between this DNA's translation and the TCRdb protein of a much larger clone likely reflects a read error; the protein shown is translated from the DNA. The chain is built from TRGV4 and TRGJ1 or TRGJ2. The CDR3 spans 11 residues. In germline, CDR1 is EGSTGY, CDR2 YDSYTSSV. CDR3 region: CAPWTSDKKLF. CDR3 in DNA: TGTGCCCCCTGGACTTCGGATAAGAAACTCTTT.

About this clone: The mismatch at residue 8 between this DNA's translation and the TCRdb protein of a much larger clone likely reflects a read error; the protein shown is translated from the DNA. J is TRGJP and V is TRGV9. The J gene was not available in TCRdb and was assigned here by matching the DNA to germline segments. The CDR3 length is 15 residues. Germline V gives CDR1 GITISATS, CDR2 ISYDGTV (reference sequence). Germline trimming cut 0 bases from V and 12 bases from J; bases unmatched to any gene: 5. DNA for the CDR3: TGTGCCTTGTGGGAGGTGCTATGGGGCAAAAAAATCAAGGTATTT. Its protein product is CALWEVLWGKKIKVF.

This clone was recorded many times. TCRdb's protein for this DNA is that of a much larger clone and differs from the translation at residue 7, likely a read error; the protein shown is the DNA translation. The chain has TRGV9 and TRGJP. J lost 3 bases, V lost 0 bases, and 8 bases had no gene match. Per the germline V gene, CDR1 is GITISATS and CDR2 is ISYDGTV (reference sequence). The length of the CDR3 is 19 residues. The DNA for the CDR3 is TGTGCCTTGTGGGAGGTGGGATTCTCGCAAGAGTTGGGCAAAAAAATCAAGGTATTT. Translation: CALWEVGFSQELGKKIKVF.

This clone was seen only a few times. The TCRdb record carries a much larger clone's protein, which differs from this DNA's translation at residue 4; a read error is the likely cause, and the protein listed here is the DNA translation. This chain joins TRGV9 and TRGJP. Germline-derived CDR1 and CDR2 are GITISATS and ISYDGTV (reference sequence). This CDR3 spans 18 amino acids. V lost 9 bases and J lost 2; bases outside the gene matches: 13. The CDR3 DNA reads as TGTGCCTTGGGGCAGGTGAGCCGGCAAGAGTTGGGCAAAAAAATCAAGGTATTT. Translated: CALGQVSRQELGKKIKVF.

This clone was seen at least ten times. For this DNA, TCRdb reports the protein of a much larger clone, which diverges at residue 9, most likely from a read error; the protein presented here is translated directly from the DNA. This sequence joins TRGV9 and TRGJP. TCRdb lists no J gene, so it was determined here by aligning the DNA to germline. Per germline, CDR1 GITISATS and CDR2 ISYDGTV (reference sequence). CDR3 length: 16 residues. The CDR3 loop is CALWETEESGKKIKVF. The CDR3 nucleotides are TGTGCCTTGTGGGAAACGGAGGAGTCGGGCAAAAAAATCAAGGTATTT.

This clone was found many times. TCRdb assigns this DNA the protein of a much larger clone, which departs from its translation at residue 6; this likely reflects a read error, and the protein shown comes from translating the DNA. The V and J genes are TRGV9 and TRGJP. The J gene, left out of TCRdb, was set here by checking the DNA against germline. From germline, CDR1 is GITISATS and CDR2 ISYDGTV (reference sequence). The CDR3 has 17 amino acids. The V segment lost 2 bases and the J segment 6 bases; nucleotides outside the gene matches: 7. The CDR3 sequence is CALWEAILELGKKIKVF. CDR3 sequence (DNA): TGTGCCTTGTGGGAGGCGATTCTAGAGTTGGGCAAAAAAATCAAGGTATTT.

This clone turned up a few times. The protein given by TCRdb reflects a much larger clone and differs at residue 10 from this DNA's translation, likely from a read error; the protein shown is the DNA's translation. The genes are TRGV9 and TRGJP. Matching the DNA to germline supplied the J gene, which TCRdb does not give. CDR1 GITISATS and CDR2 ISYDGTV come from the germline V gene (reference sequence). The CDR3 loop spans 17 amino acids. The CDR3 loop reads CALWEVKAKFGKKIKVF. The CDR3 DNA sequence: TGTGCCTTGTGGGAGGTGAAGGCCAAGTTTGGCAAAAAAATCAAGGTATTT.